These 29 T cell receptor beta chains originate from one sample sequenced in a study of blood T cell repertoires in COVID-19. Libraries were prepared by immunoSEQ multiplex PCR; TCRdb keeps only in-frame clonotypes and omits some of them. The table shows roughly 49,000 clones, with approximately 87% occurring only once. The material sequenced was peripheral blood. Receptor source: a human donor in a cohort sampled during active COVID-19.

The chain combines TRBV9 with TRBJ1-6; 11 nucleotides line up with TRBD1. This CDR3 has 16 amino acids. With 0 bases clipped from V and 10 bases from J, the junction kept 6 bases outside the gene matches. Germline CDR1 and CDR2: SGDLS and YYNGEE. CDR3 bases: TGTGCCAGCAGCGTAGCAGGACAGGGGGCAGGCTCACCCCTCCACTTT. Amino acids: CASSVAGQGAGSPLHF.

The gene calls are TRBV4-3 and TRBJ1-4; D ambiguous. V was pared by 2 bases and J by 4 bases, with 14 bases between. CDR1 is LGHNA, CDR2 YSLEER, per germline. CDR3 length equals 16 residues. The CDR3 coding sequence is TGCGCCAGCAGCCAATTAGTCGGGAGTAGTAATGAAAAACTGTTTTTT. This codes for CASSQLVGSSNEKLFF.

This chain joins TRBV2 and TRBJ1-1; TRBD1 agrees at 8 bases. The CDR3 has 14 residues. Losses at the gene ends were 8 bases for V and 1 base for J; bases not matched to a gene: 6. Per germline, CDR1 SNHLY and CDR2 FYNNEI. Here the CDR3 DNA reads TGTGCCAGCGATGCCGGGACAGGGAACACTGAAGCTTTCTTT. Protein sequence: CASDAGTGNTEAFF. Using reference TRBV2 and TRBJ1-1 for the parts outside the CDR3, the full variable domain is EPEVTQTPSHQVTQMGQEVILRCVPISNHLYFYWYRQILGQKVEFLVSFYNNEISEKSEIFDDQFSVERPDGSNFTLKIRSTKLEDSAMYFCASDAGTGNTEAFFGQGTRLTVV.

V is TRBV4-2 and J is TRBJ1-1; 10 bases match TRBD1. Germline CDR1 and CDR2: LGHNA and YNFKEQ. The CDR3 has 16 residues. Trimming cost V 1 base and J 6 bases; bases outside gene matches: 8. CDR3 coding DNA: TGTGCCAGCAGCCAAGGACCGGTTGGGACAGGGGCTGAAGCTTTCTTT. Protein sequence: CASSQGPVGTGAEAFF.

This chain joins TRBV7-6 and TRBJ1-5; 7 bases line up with TRBD1. Germline values: CDR1 SGHVS, CDR2 FNYEAQ. This CDR3 is 15 amino acids long. The ends lost 5 bases at V and 0 bases at J; junction bases unmatched: 4. CDR3 loop: CASSAGTASNQPQHF. The CDR3 coding sequence is TGTGCCAGCAGCGCCGGGACAGCTAGCAATCAGCCCCAGCATTTT. The variable domain in full, with the rest retrieved from reference TRBV7-6 and TRBJ1-5, is GAGVSQSPRYKVTKRGQDVALRCDPISGHVSLYWYRQALGQGPEFLTYFNYEAQQDKSGLPNDRFSAERPEGSISTLTIQRTEQRDSAMYRCASSAGTASNQPQHFGDGTRLSIL.

The rearrangement joins TRBV11-3 to TRBJ2-5; TRBD1 matches at 8 bases. CDR1 and CDR2 (germline): SGHNT, YENEEA. V trimming: 4 bases; J trimming: 4 bases; junction bases outside the gene matches: 5. This CDR3 region has 14 residues. The CDR3 coding sequence is TGTGCCAGCAGCTCGGACAGGGCGTCAGAGACCCAGTACTTC. It encodes CASSSDRASETQYF.

The V gene is TRBV2, the J gene TRBJ2-2, with TRBD1 matching over 9 bases. The CDR3 runs 15 residues. Germline V gene lookup returns CDR1 SNHLY and CDR2 FYNNEI. With 6 bases clipped from V and 4 bases from J, the junction kept 6 bases outside the gene matches. CDR3 coding DNA: TGTGCCAGCAGACCGGGACAGGGAATCACCGGGGAGCTGTTTTTT. It yields the protein CASRPGQGITGELFF.

This chain joins TRBV11-2 and TRBJ2-3; 9 nucleotides line up with TRBD2. The CDR3 runs to 16 residues. Germline CDR1 is SGHAT and CDR2 is FQNNGV. The V and J ends lost 5 bases and 5 bases, in that order; junction bases with no gene match: 11. CDR3: CASSRNPFSGGDTQYF. DNA of the CDR3: TGTGCCAGCAGCCGGAACCCCTTTAGCGGGGGAGATACGCAGTATTTT. Looking up the rest from reference TRBV11-2 and TRBJ2-3 gives the full variable domain: EAGVAQSPRYKIIEKRQSVAFWCNPISGHATLYWYQQILGQGPKLLIQFQNNGVVDDSQLPKDRFSAERLKGVDSTLKIQPAKLEDSAVYLCASSRNPFSGGDTQYFGPGTRLTVL.

V is TRBV12-5 and J is TRBJ1-6, with D maybe TRBD1 (6 bases). The length of the CDR3 is 16 residues. The germline V and J ends were trimmed by 1 base and 8 bases, with 15 bases remaining between them. The germline CDR1 and CDR2 sequences are LGHNT and FRNRAP. CDR3 in DNA: TGTGCTAGTGGTTTGGCCTATCAGGGGTCATATTCACCCCTCCACTTT. It yields the protein CASGLAYQGSYSPLHF.

V gene TRBV6-1 combines with J gene TRBJ2-7, with 9 bases lining up with TRBD1. Germline V lookup: CDR1 MNHNS, CDR2 SASEGT. The CDR3 length is 15 residues. Losses at the gene ends were 2 bases for V and 7 bases for J; bases not matched to a gene: 9. The CDR3 loop reads CASSETGTGSREQYF. The CDR3 region has the DNA TGTGCCAGCAGTGAAACCGGGACAGGGTCGCGGGAGCAGTACTTC.

This rearrangement joins TRBV7-9 to TRBJ1-3; D remains ambiguous. Germline-derived CDR1 and CDR2 are SEHNR and FQNEAQ (reference sequence). The CDR3 contains 16 residues. V was cut by 4 bases and J by 3 bases, with 16 bases left in between. The CDR3 DNA reads as TGTGCCAGCAGCTCCAACTCAGGCGGACTTGGAAACACCATATATTTT. Protein product: CASSSNSGGLGNTIYF.

The chain combines TRBV5-8 with TRBJ1-5, with TRBD1 identical over 7 bases. This CDR3 is built from 15 residues. CDR1 is SGHTS and CDR2 is YDEGEE in the germline V gene. V gave up 4 bases and J gave up 0 bases; unmatched junction bases: 4. The CDR3 loop is CASSVQGFSNQPQHF. As DNA, the CDR3 is TGTGCCAGCAGCGTACAGGGGTTTAGCAATCAGCCCCAGCATTTT.

Only one count was recorded for this clone. V usage is TRBV19 and J usage is TRBJ1-1; no firm D call. Trimming took 3 bases from V and 3 from J, leaving 17 bases between them. The CDR3 covers 16 residues. The germline V gene encodes CDR1 LNHDA and CDR2 SQIVND (reference sequence). CDR3 residues: CASSIPWQAGHTEAFF. Written as DNA, the CDR3 is TGTGCCAGTAGTATTCCCTGGCAGGCTGGGCACACTGAAGCTTTCTTT.

The chain links TRBV24-1 to TRBJ1-2, with a tentative D call TRBD1 (5 bases). The CDR3 is made up of 13 amino acids. The V gene lost 9 bases and the J gene lost 1 base, with 11 bases spanning the gap. Germline CDR1 and CDR2: KGHDR and SFDVKD. The CDR3 sequence: CATSGGGNYGYTF. The CDR3 DNA reads TGTGCCACCTCGGGGGGAGGTAACTATGGCTACACCTTC.

V usage is TRBV18 and J usage is TRBJ2-5, with 8 bases aligning to TRBD1. This CDR3 contains 17 residues. The germline CDR1 and CDR2 sequences are KGHSH and LQKENI. J gave up 1 base and V 2 bases, and 9 bases lay outside the gene matches. The CDR3 region is CASSPGQGPGSQETQYF. The CDR3 DNA reads TGTGCCAGCTCACCAGGACAGGGCCCGGGTTCCCAAGAGACCCAGTACTTC.

The chain joins TRBV28 to TRBJ1-5; D remains ambiguous. Germline-derived CDR1 and CDR2 are MDHEN and SYDVKM. CDR3 length: 16 amino acids. The ends were cut back, 1 base at V and 0 bases at J, with 10 bases in the middle. CDR3 bases: TGTGCCAGCAGTTTATATGAGCCGTATAGCAATCAGCCCCAGCATTTT. Amino acids: CASSLYEPYSNQPQHF.

V usage is TRBV6-2 or TRBV6-3 and J usage is TRBJ2-7; tentatively, D is TRBD1 (6 bases). V was cut by 4 bases and J by 0 bases, with 13 bases left in between. Germline values: CDR1 MNHEY, CDR2 SVGEGT. The CDR3 totals 15 residues. The CDR3 reads CASSSLDRFSYEQYF. The DNA of the CDR3 is TGTGCCAGCAGTTCCCTCGACAGGTTCTCCTACGAGCAGTACTTC.

The CDR3 DNA is TGTGCCAGCAGCCAAAGTAAGGGGTGGCGCACTGAAGCTTTCTTT. It yields the protein CASSQSKGWRTEAFF. The chain links TRBV3-1 (or the pseudogene TRBV3-2) to TRBJ1-1; weak D call: TRBD1 (5 bases). V lost 2 bases and J 4 bases, leaving 14 bases between the germline ends. This CDR3 spans 15 amino acids. Germline V gene lookup returns CDR1 LGHDT and CDR2 YNNKEL (reference sequence).

The rearrangement links TRBV21-1 to TRBJ2-6; the D segment call TRBD1 is taken from the table without a DNA check. TRBV21-1 is classified as a pseudogene. The CDR3 length is 17 residues. The CDR3 is CASSKAPQGPGANVLTF. The CDR3 coding sequence is TGTGCCAGCAGCAAAGCGCCCCAGGGCCCTGGGGCCAACGTCCTGACTTTC.

The J gene is TRBJ2-1, the V gene TRBV4-3, with D possibly TRBD2 on 6 matching bases. Trimming removed 1 base from V and 10 bases from J, with 17 bases in between. The CDR3 contains 15 residues. Germline V gives CDR1 LGHNA, CDR2 YSLEER. The CDR3 DNA reads TGCGCCAGCAGCCAAGGGGCTTGGGTGGCGGGGGAGCAGTTCTTC. Translation gives CASSQGAWVAGEQFF.

The chain joins TRBV3-1 (or the pseudogene TRBV3-2) to TRBJ1-2; 10 bases are a match to TRBD1. The CDR3 totals 14 residues. V lost 4 bases, J lost 3 bases, and 2 bases stayed unmatched. Germline CDR1 LGHDT, CDR2 YNNKEL (reference sequence). In nucleotides, the CDR3 is TGTGCCAGCAGCCGGGACAGGGGATACTATGGCTACACCTTC. It specifies CASSRDRGYYGYTF.

The chain employs TRBV5-4 and TRBJ1-2, with TRBD1 matching over 10 bases. V trimming: 2 bases; J trimming: 7 bases; junction bases outside the gene matches: 8. Germline V gene data show CDR1 as SGHNT and CDR2 as YYREEE (reference sequence). The length of the CDR3 is 15 residues. As DNA, the CDR3 is TGTGCCAGCAGCTTAATCGGGACAGGGGCTCTTGGCTACACCTTC. Its protein product is CASSLIGTGALGYTF.

The chain links TRBV5-1 to TRBJ2-7; maybe TRBD2 (6 bases). This CDR3 spans 17 amino acids. Trimming pared 0 bases from V and 0 bases from J, leaving 16 bases between. Per the germline V gene, CDR1 is SGHRS and CDR2 is YFSETQ. The CDR3 loop is CASSLDPPGGGSYEQYF. In DNA form, the CDR3 reads TGCGCCAGCAGCTTGGACCCCCCCGGGGGAGGCTCCTACGAGCAGTACTTC.

The genes are TRBV28 and TRBJ2-7; 8 positions match TRBD1. Germline V gene lookup returns CDR1 MDHEN and CDR2 SYDVKM. With 7 bases clipped from V and 6 bases from J, the junction kept 8 bases outside the gene matches. The CDR3 covers 13 residues. The CDR3: CASNWDRSFEQYF. For the CDR3, the DNA is TGTGCCAGCAATTGGGACAGGAGTTTCGAGCAGTACTTC.

V is TRBV2 and J is TRBJ2-7, with D possibly TRBD2 on 6 matching bases. The CDR3 is 14 amino acids. Between the trimmed V and J ends, which lost 2 bases and 7 bases, there was a span of 15 bases. Germline CDR1 reads SNHLY; CDR2 reads FYNNEI. The CDR3 region is CASSERTGLREQYF. The CDR3 coding sequence is TGTGCCAGCAGTGAACGGACGGGACTCAGGGAGCAGTACTTC.

V is TRBV10-3 and J is TRBJ1-6; 9 bases match TRBD1. Germline CDR1 reads ENHRY; CDR2 reads SYGVKD. V dropped 4 bases and J dropped 6; count of bases not matched to a gene: 4. The CDR3 runs to 15 residues. The CDR3 loop reads CAISAGTGLNSPLHF. CDR3 coding DNA: TGTGCCATCAGTGCAGGGACAGGGCTTAATTCACCCCTCCACTTT.

CDR3 loop: CASSLVRSSGGTDTQYF. CDR3 nucleotide sequence: TGTGCCAGCAGCTTGGTACGCTCTAGCGGGGGCACAGATACGCAGTATTTT. The chain couples TRBV5-4 to TRBJ2-3; 9 nucleotides agree with TRBD2. CDR1 is SGHNT, CDR2 YYREEE, per germline (reference sequence). V was clipped by 0 bases and J by 1 base; unmatched bases: 6. This CDR3 has 17 amino acids.

This rearrangement joins TRBV6-2 or TRBV6-3 to TRBJ1-2, with D unclear. Germline V gene sequence: CDR1 MNHEY, CDR2 SVGEGT. V was pared by 5 bases and J by 8 bases, with 18 bases between. There are 14 residues in the CDR3. CDR3 amino acids: CASSQGTVLAGYTF. The CDR3 coding sequence is TGTGCCAGCAGTCAAGGCACCGTGTTAGCAGGCTACACCTTC.

The chain is built from TRBV5-6 and TRBJ1-1; 11 bases fit TRBD1. The CDR3 has 17 residues. In germline, CDR1 is SGHDT, CDR2 YYEEEE. V gave up 4 bases and J gave up 4 bases; unmatched junction bases: 12. CDR3 region: CASSRDRGTGNPTEAFF. The CDR3 DNA follows: TGTGCCAGCAGCCGGGACAGGGGGACAGGGAACCCCACTGAAGCTTTCTTT. The full variable domain, with the rest looked up from reference TRBV5-6 and TRBJ1-1, is DAGVTQSPTHLIKTRGQQVTLRCSPKSGHDTVSWYQQALGQGPQFIFQYYEEEERQRGNFPDRFSGHQFPNYSSELNVNALLLGDSALYLCASSRDRGTGNPTEAFFGQGTRLTVV.